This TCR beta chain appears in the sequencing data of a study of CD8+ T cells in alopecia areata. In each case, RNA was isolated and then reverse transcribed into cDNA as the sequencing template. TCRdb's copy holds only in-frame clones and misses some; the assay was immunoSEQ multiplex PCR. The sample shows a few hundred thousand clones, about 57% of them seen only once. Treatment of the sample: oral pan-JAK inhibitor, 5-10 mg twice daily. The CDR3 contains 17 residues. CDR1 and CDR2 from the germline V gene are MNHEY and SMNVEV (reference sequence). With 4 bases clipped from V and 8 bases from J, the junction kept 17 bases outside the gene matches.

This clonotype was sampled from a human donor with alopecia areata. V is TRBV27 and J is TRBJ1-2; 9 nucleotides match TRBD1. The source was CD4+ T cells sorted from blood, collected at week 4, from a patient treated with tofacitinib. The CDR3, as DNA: TGTGCCAGCAGTTCCGCAAAATCGGGACAGGGAGGGGAAGGCTACACCTTC. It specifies CASSSAKSGQGGEGYTF.